The clone carrying this T cell receptor (beta chain) was detected many times. This entry is derived from a study of T cells in Graves' hyperthyroidism and ophthalmopathy. What was amplified from RNA transcripts were TCR beta CDR3 regions. The study used the HTBI primer set for a first-round RT-PCR of the TCR CDR3. One entry per CDR3 protein results from TCRdb running MiXCR on the multiplex PCR reads. Of under 600,000 distinct CDR3 sequences in the sample, around 16% were seen once. The V segment lost 6 bases and the J segment 2 bases; nucleotides outside the gene matches: 13. The CDR3 extends over 16 amino acids. Looked up from germline, CDR1 is SNHLY and CDR2 is FYNNEI. The PBMCs were sourced from fresh peripheral blood (approximately 9 ml).

The V call is TRBV2, the J call TRBJ2-7; 7 bases map to TRBD1. The specimen was blood. The TCR sequence derives from a woman between 35 and 50 years old with Graves' ophthalmopathy. The CDR3 protein is CASSRGRATGTYEQYF. The CDR3 DNA reads as TGTGCCAGCAGCCGGGGCAGGGCGACAGGGACCTACGAGCAGTACTTC.